The rows below give T cell receptor beta chains drawn from one sample of a study of T-cell memory formation after mild COVID-19. TCRdb reanalysed the 5' RACE reads using MiXCR and keeps one entry per CDR3 protein. The table shows about 250,000 distinct CDR3 sequences, with about 15% occurring only once. Sequencing used PBMCs or a T cell subset sorted from them (not recorded which). The receptors were gathered from a man aged 18 to 30 who had mild COVID-19 (a few samples of this study predate the infection). Cell type and time point are not known. CDR3s include the opening cysteine and the closing phenylalanine or tryptophan. The order of the fields is V gene, J gene, clone size, D gene, CDR3 length, CDR3 DNA, CDR3 protein. The D gene is left open where the match is weak. Where a row states a size, it is once, few, many or the class of an expanded clone; other rows omit it.

V gene: TRBV7-8
J gene: TRBJ1-2
clone size: -
D gene: -
CDR3 length: 15
CDR3 DNA: TGTGCCAGCAGCTTAAGCCCCATCGGAAGCTATGGCTACACCTTC
CDR3 protein: CASSLSPIGSYGYTF

V gene: TRBV24-1
J gene: TRBJ2-1
clone size: -
D gene: -
CDR3 length: 14
CDR3 DNA: TGTGCCACCAGTGAGGCGATGGGGGGGCTTGAGCAGTTCTTC
CDR3 protein: CATSEAMGGLEQFF

V gene: TRBV7-3
J gene: TRBJ1-6
clone size: few
D gene: TRBD1
CDR3 length: 13
CDR3 DNA: TGTGCCAGCAGCTGGGACAGGGAGTCACCCCTCCACTTT
CDR3 protein: CASSWDRESPLHF

V gene: TRBV4-2
J gene: TRBJ1-3
clone size: -
D gene: -
CDR3 length: 13
CDR3 DNA: TGTGCCAGCAGCCAAGGACGGGGAAACACCATATATTTT
CDR3 protein: CASSQGRGNTIYF

V gene: TRBV12-3/TRBV12-4
J gene: TRBJ2-1
clone size: few
D gene: TRBD2
CDR3 length: 15
CDR3 DNA: TGTGCCAGCAGCCTAGCTAGCGGGGACCACAATGAGCAGTTCTTC
CDR3 protein: CASSLASGDHNEQFF

V gene: TRBV10-3
J gene: TRBJ1-4
clone size: -
D gene: -
CDR3 length: 12
CDR3 DNA: TGTGCCATCAGTGAGGTTTCGGAAAAACTGTTTTTT
CDR3 protein: CAISEVSEKLFF

V gene: TRBV4-3
J gene: TRBJ1-1
clone size: -
D gene: -
CDR3 length: 19
CDR3 DNA: TGCGCCAGCAGCCAAGATATATTAGGGTCCGACAGCTTGAACACTGAAGCTTTCTTT
CDR3 protein: CASSQDILGSDSLNTEAFF

V gene: TRBV25-1
J gene: TRBJ2-7
clone size: -
D gene: -
CDR3 length: 16
CDR3 DNA: TGTGCCAGCGGCCGCCCCCGCAGCGGTCAAGACTACGAGCAGTACTTC
CDR3 protein: CASGRPRSGQDYEQYF

V gene: TRBV4-3
J gene: TRBJ2-1
clone size: few
D gene: -
CDR3 length: 14
CDR3 DNA: TGCGCCAGCAGCCAAGAAGCCAGGGACAATGAGCAGTTCTTC
CDR3 protein: CASSQEARDNEQFF

V gene: TRBV6-2/TRBV6-3
J gene: TRBJ1-2
clone size: few
D gene: -
CDR3 length: 12
CDR3 DNA: TGTGCCATCCGGCCGGAGGTCGGTGGCTACACCTTC
CDR3 protein: CAIRPEVGGYTF

V gene: TRBV20-1
J gene: TRBJ2-3
clone size: few
D gene: TRBD2
CDR3 length: 15
CDR3 DNA: TGCAGTGCTAGCGGGGGGGCCTTGAGCACAGATACGCAGTATTTT
CDR3 protein: CSASGGALSTDTQYF

V gene: TRBV5-5
J gene: TRBJ2-5
clone size: many
D gene: TRBD2
CDR3 length: 16
CDR3 DNA: TGTGCCAGCAGCTCCACGGGACTAGCGGGGGCAGAGACCCAGTACTTC
CDR3 protein: CASSSTGLAGAETQYF

V gene: TRBV5-6
J gene: TRBJ1-2
clone size: few
D gene: -
CDR3 length: 13
CDR3 DNA: TGTGCCAGCAGCCCCAGAAGGTTGGGGGGCTACACCTTC
CDR3 protein: CASSPRRLGGYTF

V gene: TRBV20-1
J gene: TRBJ1-1
clone size: -
D gene: TRBD1
CDR3 length: 15
CDR3 DNA: TGCAGAGCCAACCGGCCAGGGGGACAGAACACTGAAGCTTTCTTT
CDR3 protein: CRANRPGGQNTEAFF

V gene: TRBV7-3
J gene: TRBJ2-1
clone size: many
D gene: -
CDR3 length: 13
CDR3 DNA: TGTGCCAGTGGGGACACAAATAGTGATGAGCAGTTCTTC
CDR3 protein: CASGDTNSDEQFF

V gene: TRBV9
J gene: TRBJ1-5
clone size: few
D gene: -
CDR3 length: 16
CDR3 DNA: TGTGCCAGCAGCCCTCGGGGAGGGAGTAACAATCAGCCCCAGCATTTT
CDR3 protein: CASSPRGGSNNQPQHF

V gene: TRBV11-2
J gene: TRBJ2-7
clone size: -
D gene: -
CDR3 length: 15
CDR3 DNA: TGTGCCAGCAGATCCATCAGGGAAAACTCCTACGAGCAGTACTTC
CDR3 protein: CASRSIRENSYEQYF

V gene: TRBV5-1
J gene: TRBJ2-5
clone size: -
D gene: -
CDR3 length: 13
CDR3 DNA: TGCGCCAGCAGCTTGGATAGTGGGGAGACCCAGTACTTC
CDR3 protein: CASSLDSGETQYF

V gene: TRBV5-1
J gene: TRBJ1-1
clone size: -
D gene: -
CDR3 length: 16
CDR3 DNA: TGCGCCAGCAGCCCCGGGGCGGGGGCTGTCGACACTGAAGCTTTCTTT
CDR3 protein: CASSPGAGAVDTEAFF

V gene: TRBV20-1
J gene: TRBJ2-3
clone size: few
D gene: -
CDR3 length: 13
CDR3 DNA: TGCAGTGCTAGCGACGGGGGAGAGGATACGCAGTATTTT
CDR3 protein: CSASDGGEDTQYF

V gene: TRBV27
J gene: TRBJ2-5
clone size: -
D gene: TRBD2
CDR3 length: 17
CDR3 DNA: TGTGCCAGCAGTCCACCCCGGGGACTAGCTGTACAAGAGACCCAGTACTTC
CDR3 protein: CASSPPRGLAVQETQYF

V gene: TRBV5-1
J gene: TRBJ1-4
clone size: -
D gene: TRBD1
CDR3 length: 13
CDR3 DNA: TGCGCCAGCAGCTTGGGACAGGGCGGGGAACTGTTTTTT
CDR3 protein: CASSLGQGGELFF

V gene: TRBV20-1
J gene: TRBJ2-7
clone size: few
D gene: -
CDR3 length: 14
CDR3 DNA: TGCAGTGCCTCCGGGACAACGAGTTTCTACGAGCAGTACTTC
CDR3 protein: CSASGTTSFYEQYF

V gene: TRBV27
J gene: TRBJ1-2
clone size: few
D gene: -
CDR3 length: 14
CDR3 DNA: TGTGCCAGCAGCCACTCGACGGTTAACTATGGCTACACCTTC
CDR3 protein: CASSHSTVNYGYTF

V gene: TRBV20-1
J gene: TRBJ1-1
clone size: -
D gene: -
CDR3 length: 11
CDR3 DNA: TGCAGTGCTACGGTGGGGGCTGAAGCTTTCTTT
CDR3 protein: CSATVGAEAFF

V gene: TRBV5-1
J gene: TRBJ1-4
clone size: -
D gene: TRBD1
CDR3 length: 15
CDR3 DNA: TGCGCCAGCAGCTTGGGGACAGGGGGCAATGAAAAACTGTTTTTT
CDR3 protein: CASSLGTGGNEKLFF

V gene: TRBV12-3/TRBV12-4
J gene: TRBJ1-5
clone size: -
D gene: TRBD1
CDR3 length: 18
CDR3 DNA: TGTGCCAGCAGCGGAACCGGACAGGCTAACCCACGGAATCAGCCCCAGCATTTT
CDR3 protein: CASSGTGQANPRNQPQHF

V gene: TRBV5-1
J gene: TRBJ2-2
clone size: -
D gene: -
CDR3 length: 14
CDR3 DNA: TGCGCCAGCAGTTTCGACCCCACCACCGGGGAGCTGATTTTT
CDR3 protein: CASSFDPTTGELIF

V gene: TRBV20-1
J gene: TRBJ2-3
clone size: -
D gene: TRBD1
CDR3 length: 13
CDR3 DNA: TGCAGTGCCTTGAGGACAGGGACAGATACGCAGTATTTT
CDR3 protein: CSALRTGTDTQYF

V gene: TRBV5-1
J gene: TRBJ2-2
clone size: -
D gene: -
CDR3 length: 16
CDR3 DNA: TGCGCCAGCATGTTGGCGGCCGGGGCTCGCACCTGGGAGCTGTTTTTT
CDR3 protein: CASMLAAGARTWELFF